The 12 T cell receptor beta chains in this list originate from one sample, sequenced in a study of prognosis after radiotherapy for stage I lung cancer. The study amplified the TCR beta CDR3 region from genomic DNA. This amplification was carried out by two rounds of multiplex PCR. The authors ran first-round PCR with primers specific to each TRBV and TRBJ gene. TCRdb reprocessed the multiplex PCR reads via MiXCR and lists one record per CDR3 protein. The data contain about 51,000 distinct CDR3 sequences, about 35% of them seen just once; the ten biggest clones take up roughly 8.3%. Sequenced material: PBMCs, taken before or after stereotactic body radiation therapy (not recorded which). These receptors originate from a donor of 50 years or more with non-small cell lung cancer.

Concerning this clonotype itself: No conserved phenylalanine or tryptophan is present at the end of the CDR3, so a read error is the likely explanation. This sequence joins TRBV19 and TRBJ2-5, with TRBD2 as a possible D gene (6 bases). Per the germline V gene, CDR1 is LNHDA and CDR2 is SQIVND (reference sequence). The CDR3 spans 14 residues. Trimming removed 0 bases at V and 7 bases at J, with 12 bases between. The CDR3 here is CASSIEDLGGTQYL. The CDR3 region has the DNA TGTGCCAGTAGTATAGAGGACTTGGGAGGGACCCAGTACTTA.

The chain employs TRBV7-3 and TRBJ2-1; 10 nucleotides line up with TRBD2. Germline V gives CDR1 SGHTA, CDR2 FQGTGA. The V and J ends lost 4 bases and 4 bases, in that order; junction bases with no gene match: 4. The CDR3 is 15 residues long. CDR3 amino acids: CASSSLAGVYNEQFF. In DNA form, the CDR3 reads TGTGCCAGCAGCTCCCTAGCGGGAGTTTACAATGAGCAGTTCTTC.

V usage is TRBV28 and J usage is TRBJ2-1; 9 positions agree with TRBD2. V shed 6 bases and J 8 bases; nucleotides not matched to a gene: 14. This CDR3 has 16 residues. The germline CDR1 and CDR2 sequences are MDHEN and SYDVKM. CDR3 amino acids: CASSPPGAGGMYEQFF. As DNA, the CDR3 is TGTGCCAGCAGCCCCCCCGGAGCGGGAGGAATGTATGAGCAGTTCTTC.

At least ten counts were recorded for this clonotype. The genes are TRBV28 and TRBJ2-3; 10 nucleotides agree with TRBD2. This CDR3 contains 19 residues. Germline V gene lookup returns CDR1 MDHEN and CDR2 SYDVKM. Trimming cost V 3 bases and J 1 base; bases outside gene matches: 13. The CDR3 nucleotides read TGTGCCAGCAGTTTTCCCCCGATTACTAGCGGGATCGGCACAGATACGCAGTATTTT. Its translation is CASSFPPITSGIGTDTQYF. The full variable domain, rest sourced from reference TRBV28 and TRBJ2-3, is DVKVTQSSRYLVKRTGEKVFLECVQDMDHENMFWYRQDPGLGLRLIYFSYDVKMKEKGDIPEGYSVSREKKERFSLILESASTNQTSMYLCASSFPPITSGIGTDTQYFGPGTRLTVL.

This clonotype was recorded many times. This chain joins TRBV20-1 and TRBJ2-7; 12 nucleotides align to TRBD2. The V gene's germline CDR1 is DFQATT and CDR2 SNEGSKA (reference sequence). Losses at the gene ends were 5 bases for V and 6 bases for J; bases not matched to a gene: 5. The CDR3 is 13 residues long. For the CDR3, the DNA is TGCAGTGCTGGGGCACTAGCGGGAGGCGAGCAGTACTTC. It yields the protein CSAGALAGGEQYF.

In its sample, this clonotype was seen many times. The J gene is TRBJ1-5, the V gene TRBV24-1; tentative D call: TRBD1 (6 bases). CDR1 is KGHDR, CDR2 SFDVKD, per germline. V lost 4 bases and J lost 0, with 12 bases in between. The CDR3 sequence is 16 residues long. CDR3 amino acids: CATSDALTGSNQPQHF. DNA for the CDR3: TGTGCCACCAGTGACGCCCTGACAGGTAGCAATCAGCCCCAGCATTTT.

This chain joins TRBV20-1 and TRBJ1-3, with 10 bases that match TRBD1. CDR3 length: 15 residues. V shed 6 bases, J shed 2 bases, and the junction held 7 bases outside the gene matches. The germline V gene has CDR1 DFQATT and CDR2 SNEGSKA (reference sequence). The CDR3 spells CSATGTGVPGNTIYF. The CDR3 DNA follows: TGCAGTGCCACCGGGACAGGGGTTCCTGGAAACACCATATATTTT.

Comment on this clonotype: A much larger clone differs from this one at a single base, so this may be a read error. The rearrangement joins TRBV15 to TRBJ1-1; the D is unclear. This CDR3 comprises 15 residues. V was shortened by 7 bases and J by 5 bases, with 20 bases between the two germline ends. Germline CDR1 and CDR2: LNHNV and YYDKDF (reference sequence). CDR3 sequence reads: CATITESGLGTEAFF. CDR3 in DNA: TGTGCCACCATAACCGAGAGTGGCCTTGGGACTGAAGCTTTCTTT.

This clonotype was recorded many times. This chain links TRBV3-1 with TRBJ2-7; D not certain. The CDR3 loop spans 13 amino acids. The V gene lost 3 bases and the J gene lost 9 bases, with 15 bases spanning the gap. From germline, CDR1 is LGHDT and CDR2 YNNKEL (reference sequence). The CDR3 region has the DNA TGTGCCAGCAGCCAGCACTCCCAGCGAGTGCAGTACTTC. This sequence encodes CASSQHSQRVQYF.

The chain employs TRBV5-4 and TRBJ2-3, with a possible D match to TRBD2 (6 bases). Germline V gene data show CDR1 as SGHNT and CDR2 as YYREEE (reference sequence). The CDR3 is 13 residues long. V was trimmed by 4 bases and J by 2 bases, leaving 8 bases between them. The chain's CDR3 is CASSRDFTDTQYF. Here the CDR3 DNA reads TGTGCCAGCAGCCGGGACTTCACAGATACGCAGTATTTT.

A remark on this clonotype: This may come from a read error, since a much larger clone is one base off. CDR3 amino acids: CASSSWGSSETQYF. DNA of the CDR3: TGTGCCAGCAGCTCATGGGGCAGTTCGGAGACCCAGTACTTC. This chain joins TRBV14 and TRBJ2-5; maybe TRBD1 (5 bases). The CDR3 is 14 amino acids. CDR1 SGHDN and CDR2 FVKESK come from the germline V gene. V was clipped by 5 bases and J by 5 bases, with 15 bases between them. The complete variable domain, with remaining parts taken from reference TRBV14 and TRBJ2-5, reads EAGVTQFPSHSVIEKGQTVTLRCDPISGHDNLYWYRRVMGKEIKFLLHFVKESKQDESGMPNNRFLAERTGGTYSTLKVQPAELEDSGVYFCASSSWGSSETQYFGPGTRLLVL.

This clonotype was counted many times. The DNA for the CDR3 is TGTGCCAGCACCCCCCTTTATTCAAACTATGGCTACACCTTC. This encodes CASTPLYSNYGYTF. The rearrangement joins TRBV3-1 to TRBJ1-2; no reliable D call. The germline V gene has CDR1 LGHDT and CDR2 YNNKEL (reference sequence). Between the trimmed V and J ends, which lost 7 bases and 2 bases, there was a span of 14 bases. The CDR3 is 14 residues long.